This is a list of T cell receptor beta chains from one sample in a study of post-analysis software for immune sequencing data. TCRdb fed the PCR reads into MiXCR, producing one record per CDR3 protein. The sample holds about 160,000 distinct CDR3 sequences, 35% to 40% seen once. Sequencing used blood, obtained after autologous hematopoietic stem cell transplantation. Every receptor here comes from a girl between 10 and 17 years old with multiple sclerosis. Each CDR3 is given with its conserved first and last residue. The D gene is left open where the match is weak. Where a row states a size, it is once, few, many or the class of an expanded clone; other rows omit it.

>-|-|TRBJ2-4|TRBV7-2
TGTGCCAGCAGCATAGTATCCAACAGGGGGGGGCCCAAAAACATTCAGTACTTC
CASSIVSNRGGPKNIQYF
>TRBD1|-|TRBJ1-5|TRBV12-3/TRBV12-4
TGTGCCAGCAGTTATACAGGGGTCGAACAGCCCCAGCATTTT
CASSYTGVEQPQHF
>-|-|TRBJ2-7|TRBV20-1
TGCAGTGCTAGAAGGCTAGGGGGGGCCTACGAGCAGTACTTC
CSARRLGGAYEQYF
>-|few|TRBJ2-5|TRBV20-1
TGCAGTGCTAGCCCCATGCAGACCCAAGAGACCCAGTACTTC
CSASPMQTQETQYF
>TRBD1|-|TRBJ2-3|TRBV15
TGTGCCACCAGCAGAGATACAGGGGCAGCAGATACGCAGTATTTT
CATSRDTGAADTQYF
>-|-|TRBJ2-7|TRBV3-1
TGTGCCAGCAGCCAAAGAGGGAAGAGCTACGAGCAGTACTTC
CASSQRGKSYEQYF
>-|-|TRBJ2-7|TRBV6-2/TRBV6-3
TGTGCCAGCAGTTACTGGAGGGGATCTCACGAGGCCTACGAGCAGTACTTC
CASSYWRGSHEAYEQYF
>-|many|TRBJ2-1|TRBV24-1
TGTGCCACCAGTGAATCGAACGAGGTCGATGAGCAGTTCTTC
CATSESNEVDEQFF
>-|-|TRBJ1-2|TRBV20-1
TGCAGTGCCAGCGACAGTGCGACTAACTATGGCTACACCTTC
CSASDSATNYGYTF
>-|-|TRBJ2-2|TRBV2
TGTGCCAGCAGTGCCCAACAGCACACCGGGGAGCTGTTTTTT
CASSAQQHTGELFF
>-|-|TRBJ1-1|TRBV15
TGTGCCACCAGCAGAAGGAACACTGAAGCTTTCTTT
CATSRRNTEAFF
>-|-|TRBJ2-5|TRBV20-1
TGCAGTGCGGAACCAGGGGGGGAGACCCAGTACTTC
CSAEPGGETQYF
>TRBD1|-|TRBJ2-3|TRBV6-1
TGTGCCAGCAGCCCGTACGGGACAGGGGGACCAGATACGCAGTATTTT
CASSPYGTGGPDTQYF
>-|-|TRBJ2-7|TRBV12-3/TRBV12-4
TGTGCCAGCAGTCTCTACAGGGAGGGTGGCGAGCAGTACTTC
CASSLYREGGEQYF
>TRBD2|few|TRBJ2-1|TRBV10-3
TGTGCCATCGGGACTAGCGGGGCCTACAATGAGCAGTTCTTC
CAIGTSGAYNEQFF
>-|many|TRBJ2-5|TRBV20-1
TGCAGTGCTAGACCGCCCTCTCAGGACTACCACGCGGAGCAGTACTTC
CSARPPSQDYHAEQYF
>TRBD1|few|TRBJ2-5|TRBV5-1
TGCGCCAGCAGCCTACCAGACAGGGAAGAGACCCAGTACTTC
CASSLPDREETQYF
>-|few|TRBJ2-6|TRBV7-9
TGTGCCAGCACCCCCGGGGCCAACGTCCTGACTTTC
CASTPGANVLTF
>-|-|TRBJ1-2|TRBV29-1
TGCAGCGCCGGAAGGGGCAGCGATGGCTACACCTTC
CSAGRGSDGYTF
>-|-|TRBJ2-7|TRBV20-1
TGCAGTGCTAGACACCCGGGGTCCGGGAAGAGCTCCTACGAGCAGTACTTC
CSARHPGSGKSSYEQYF
>TRBD1|few|TRBJ2-1|TRBV6-1
TGTGCCAGCAGTGAGTGGACAGGGAGCTCCTACAATGAGCAGTTCTTC
CASSEWTGSSYNEQFF
>-|-|TRBJ1-1|TRBV28
TGTGCCAGCAGTTCACAGTGGGCTGAAGCTTTCTTT
CASSSQWAEAFF
>-|many|TRBJ2-6|TRBV7-9
TGTGCCAGCAGCCCCGGAGGGTCTGGGGCCAACGTCCTGACTTTC
CASSPGGSGANVLTF
>TRBD1|-|TRBJ1-2|TRBV5-5
TGTGCCAGCAGCACTACAGGGGGCGAGAGCTATGGCTACACCTTC
CASSTTGGESYGYTF
>TRBD1|many|TRBJ2-1|TRBV5-6
TGTGCCAGTTTCGGGGACAGCCTCTCCTACAATGAGCAGTTCTTC
CASFGDSLSYNEQFF
>-|-|TRBJ2-7|TRBV14
TGTGCCAGCAGCCAAGAACCGGCAGATTCTCCGTACGAGCAGTACTTC
CASSQEPADSPYEQYF
>TRBD1|-|TRBJ2-7|TRBV5-1
TGCGCCAGCAGCTTGGGGGTGGCCTCAGGGGGACACGAGCAGTACTTC
CASSLGVASGGHEQYF
>-|-|TRBJ2-3|TRBV27
TGTGCCAGCTCGGTAGGACGGCTCAGCACAGATACGCAGTATTTT
CASSVGRLSTDTQYF
>-|few|TRBJ2-1|TRBV11-3
TGTGCCAGCAGCTTAGGAGTCGCCCGGGGTGAGCAGTTCTTC
CASSLGVARGEQFF
>TRBD2|-|TRBJ2-4|TRBV7-9
TGTGCCAGCAGCTCCATGACTAGCGGGGGAGACATTCAGTACTTC
CASSSMTSGGDIQYF
>TRBD1|few|TRBJ2-2|TRBV5-1
TGCGCCAGCAGCTCCTCCGGGACAGGGGGCCTTAACACCGGGGAGCTGTTTTTT
CASSSSGTGGLNTGELFF
>TRBD2|-|TRBJ2-3|TRBV5-6
TGTGCCAGCAGCTTGGCTAGCGGGAGGTGGGATACGCAGTATTTT
CASSLASGRWDTQYF
>-|few|TRBJ2-7|TRBV6-5
TGTGCCAGCAGTTACGCCGACGAGCAGTACTTC
CASSYADEQYF
>-|-|TRBJ2-7|TRBV7-2
TGTGCCAGCAGCTTAAGGGCGACAGGCCCGATGATAGCGGACTACGAGCAGTACTTC
CASSLRATGPMIADYEQYF
>-|once|TRBJ2-1|TRBV20-1
TGCAGTGCTAGCCGTGTAGCCCCTTACAATGAGCAGTTCTTC
CSASRVAPYNEQFF
>-|-|TRBJ1-2|TRBV3-1
TGTGCCAGCAGCCAAGAGAGACAGAACTATGGCTACACCTTC
CASSQERQNYGYTF
>-|few|TRBJ2-7|TRBV28
TGTGCCAGCAGTTTAGGGACAATCTCCTCTTACGAGCAGTACTTC
CASSLGTISSYEQYF
>-|many|TRBJ2-3|TRBV29-1
TGCAGCGTTGATCTGCAGGGACGGTTGGCAGATACGCAGTATTTT
CSVDLQGRLADTQYF
>-|-|TRBJ1-2|TRBV6-6
TGTGCCAGCAGTTCCGGGGGGGACCGAAACTATGGCTACACCTTC
CASSSGGDRNYGYTF